This is a list of T cell receptor beta chains from one sample in a study of blood T cell repertoires in COVID-19. Data came from immunoSEQ multiplex PCR; TCRdb stores just in-frame clones and leaves some out. The sample yields about 400,000 clones, 88% seen once. Sequencing used PBMCs or T cells enriched from blood (not recorded which). All receptors come from a woman aged 40 to 49 with acute COVID-19. Each CDR3 is given with its conserved first and last residue. Fields, in order: J gene, clone size, D gene, V gene, CDR3 protein, CDR3 DNA. D genes are given only for firm matches. Clone size is not always given. Where it is, it says once, few, many or a class for expanded clones.

J: TRBJ2-7; size: -; D: TRBD1; V: TRBV11-2; CDR3: CASSFRTGSYEQYF; DNA: TGTGCCAGCAGCTTCCGGACAGGGTCCTACGAGCAGTACTTC
J: TRBJ1-1; size: -; D: -; V: TRBV5-1; CDR3: CASSLEAARRNTEAFF; DNA: TGCGCCAGCAGCTTGGAGGCGGCCCGGAGAAACACTGAAGCTTTCTTT
J: TRBJ1-1; size: -; D: -; V: TRBV4-2; CDR3: CASSLEDSYLGEAFF; DNA: TGTGCCAGCAGCCTTGAGGACAGCTACTTAGGTGAAGCTTTCTTT
J: TRBJ1-1; size: -; D: -; V: TRBV3-1/TRBV3-2; CDR3: CASSTVSGTEAFF; DNA: TGTGCCAGCAGCACAGTGAGTGGGACTGAAGCTTTCTTT
J: TRBJ1-1; size: -; D: TRBD1; V: TRBV7-2; CDR3: CASSQLARRTGVEAFF; DNA: TGTGCCAGCAGTCAATTAGCGAGGAGGACAGGGGTCGAAGCTTTCTTT
J: TRBJ1-4; size: -; D: -; V: TRBV19; CDR3: CASTGALSATNEKLFF; DNA: TGTGCCAGTACAGGGGCCCTTTCTGCAACTAATGAAAAACTGTTTTTT
J: TRBJ1-2; size: once; D: -; V: TRBV19; CDR3: CASSDGDRRANYGYTF; DNA: TGTGCCAGTAGTGATGGTGACAGGCGAGCTAACTATGGCTACACCTTC
J: TRBJ1-3; size: -; D: -; V: TRBV3-1/TRBV3-2; CDR3: CASSVSGAGNTIYF; DNA: TGTGCCAGCAGTGTCTCAGGGGCTGGAAACACCATATATTTT
J: TRBJ1-1; size: -; D: -; V: TRBV30; CDR3: CAWSPQNTEAFF; DNA: TGTGCCTGGAGTCCACAGAACACTGAAGCTTTCTTT
J: TRBJ1-4; size: once; D: -; V: TRBV5-6; CDR3: CASSLAALREKLFF; DNA: TGTGCCAGCAGCTTGGCCGCGTTGCGGGAAAAACTGTTTTTT
J: TRBJ2-7; size: -; D: -; V: TRBV15; CDR3: CATSKETVTYEQYF; DNA: TGTGCCACCAGCAAAGAGACAGTTACCTACGAGCAGTACTTC
J: TRBJ1-5; size: -; D: -; V: TRBV18; CDR3: CASSSAGVGNQPQHF; DNA: TGTGCCAGCTCTTCCGCCGGGGTAGGCAATCAGCCCCAGCATTTT
J: TRBJ2-7; size: -; D: TRBD1; V: TRBV27; CDR3: CASSQGQGIDEQYF; DNA: TGTGCCAGCAGCCAGGGACAGGGCATCGACGAGCAGTACTTC
J: TRBJ1-2; size: -; D: -; V: TRBV27; CDR3: CASSTWSDGGYGYTF; DNA: TGTGCCAGCAGTACATGGTCGGACGGGGGCTATGGCTACACCTTC
J: TRBJ2-3; size: -; D: TRBD2; V: TRBV30; CDR3: CAWSLAGVTDTQYF; DNA: TGTGCCTGGAGTCTAGCGGGGGTCACAGATACGCAGTATTTT
J: TRBJ1-1; size: -; D: TRBD1; V: TRBV6-6; CDR3: CASSRVTLYTGDTEAFF; DNA: TGTGCCAGCAGCCGAGTTACCCTCTATACAGGGGACACTGAAGCTTTCTTT
J: TRBJ2-1; size: -; D: -; V: TRBV19; CDR3: CASIDGGTNNEQFF; DNA: TGTGCCAGTATTGATGGGGGCACAAACAATGAGCAGTTCTTC
J: TRBJ2-3; size: -; D: -; V: TRBV5-8; CDR3: CASSLEGGTDTQYF; DNA: TGTGCCAGCAGCTTGGAAGGGGGCACAGATACGCAGTATTTT
J: TRBJ2-1; size: -; D: TRBD2; V: TRBV11-3; CDR3: CASSSRLAGSYNEQFF; DNA: TGTGCCAGCAGCTCCAGACTAGCGGGATCCTACAATGAGCAGTTCTTC
J: TRBJ2-3; size: -; D: -; V: TRBV5-1; CDR3: CASSLPGTKNTDTQYF; DNA: TGCGCCAGCAGCTTGCCCGGGACAAAAAACACAGATACGCAGTATTTT
J: TRBJ1-1; size: once; D: -; V: TRBV19; CDR3: CASSGAGLNTEAFF; DNA: TGTGCCAGTAGTGGGGCAGGCCTGAACACTGAAGCTTTCTTT
J: TRBJ1-3; size: -; D: -; V: TRBV18; CDR3: CASSPMGADSGNTIYF; DNA: TGTGCCAGCTCACCAATGGGGGCGGACTCTGGAAACACCATATATTTT
J: TRBJ1-2; size: -; D: TRBD1; V: TRBV7-9; CDR3: CASSLAVGDRGRFGYTF; DNA: TGTGCCAGCAGCTTAGCGGTTGGCGACAGGGGGCGTTTTGGCTACACCTTC